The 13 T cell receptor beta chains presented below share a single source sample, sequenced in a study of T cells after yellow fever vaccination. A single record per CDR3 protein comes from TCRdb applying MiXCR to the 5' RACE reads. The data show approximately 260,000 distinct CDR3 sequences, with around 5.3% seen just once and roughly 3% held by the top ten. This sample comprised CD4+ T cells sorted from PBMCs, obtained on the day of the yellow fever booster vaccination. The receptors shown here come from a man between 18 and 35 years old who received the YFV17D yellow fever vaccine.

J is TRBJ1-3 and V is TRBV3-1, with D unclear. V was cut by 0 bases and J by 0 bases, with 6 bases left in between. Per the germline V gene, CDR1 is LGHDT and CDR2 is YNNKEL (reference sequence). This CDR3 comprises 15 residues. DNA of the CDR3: TGTGCCAGCAGCCAAGACATGGTCTCTGGAAACACCATATATTTT. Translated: CASSQDMVSGNTIYF.

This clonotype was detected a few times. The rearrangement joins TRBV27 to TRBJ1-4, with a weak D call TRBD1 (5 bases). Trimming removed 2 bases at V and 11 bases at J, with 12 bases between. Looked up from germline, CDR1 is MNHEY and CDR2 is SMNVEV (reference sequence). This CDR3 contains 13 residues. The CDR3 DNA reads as TGTGCCAGCAGTTTAGGCGAGGGGCGGAAACTGTTTTTT. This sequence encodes CASSLGEGRKLFF.

The CDR3, as DNA: TGTGCCAGCTCACTTCTAAGGGCTTACGAAGGGGAGCAGTACTTC. Its protein is CASSLLRAYEGEQYF. The V and J genes are TRBV18 and TRBJ2-7; D gene unclear. Per the germline V gene, CDR1 is KGHSH and CDR2 is LQKENI. The length of the CDR3 is 15 residues. Trimming cost V 4 bases and J 7 bases, with 20 bases left between them.

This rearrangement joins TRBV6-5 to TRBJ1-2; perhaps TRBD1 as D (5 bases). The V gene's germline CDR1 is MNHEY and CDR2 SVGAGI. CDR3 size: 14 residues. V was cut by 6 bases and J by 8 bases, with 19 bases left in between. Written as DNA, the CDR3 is TGTGCCAGCAGATCCGCGACGATCTGGGGGGGCTACACCTTC. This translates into CASRSATIWGGYTF.

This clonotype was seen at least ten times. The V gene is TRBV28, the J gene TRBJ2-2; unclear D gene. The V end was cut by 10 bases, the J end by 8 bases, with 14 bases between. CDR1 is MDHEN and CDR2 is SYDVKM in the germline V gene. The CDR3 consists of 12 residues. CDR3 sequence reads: CATQWSAGELFF. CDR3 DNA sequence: TGTGCCACCCAATGGTCAGCGGGGGAGCTGTTTTTT.

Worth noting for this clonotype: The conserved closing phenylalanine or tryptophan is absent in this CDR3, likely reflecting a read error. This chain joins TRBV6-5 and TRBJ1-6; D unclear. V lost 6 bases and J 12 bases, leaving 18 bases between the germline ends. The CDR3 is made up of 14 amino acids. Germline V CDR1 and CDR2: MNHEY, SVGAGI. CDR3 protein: CASSQGPPGRPLHL. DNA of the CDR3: TGTGCCAGCAGCCAAGGGCCACCGGGGAGACCCCTCCACCTT.

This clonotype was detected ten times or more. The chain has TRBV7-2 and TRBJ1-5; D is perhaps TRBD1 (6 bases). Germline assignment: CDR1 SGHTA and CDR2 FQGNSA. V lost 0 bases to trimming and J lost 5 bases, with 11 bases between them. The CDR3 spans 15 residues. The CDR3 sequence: CASSLAYRVDQPQHF. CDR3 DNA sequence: TGTGCCAGCAGCTTAGCATACAGGGTGGATCAGCCCCAGCATTTT.

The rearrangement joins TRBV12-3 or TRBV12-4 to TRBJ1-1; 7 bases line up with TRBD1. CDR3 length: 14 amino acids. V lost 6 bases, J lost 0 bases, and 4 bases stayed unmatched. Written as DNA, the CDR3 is TGTGCCAGCAGGCCCGACAGGGTGAACACTGAAGCTTTCTTT. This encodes CASRPDRVNTEAFF.

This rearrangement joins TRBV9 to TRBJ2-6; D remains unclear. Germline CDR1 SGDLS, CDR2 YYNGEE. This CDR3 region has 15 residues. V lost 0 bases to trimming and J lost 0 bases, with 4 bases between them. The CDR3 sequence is CASSVGNSGANVLTF. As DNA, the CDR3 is TGTGCCAGCAGCGTAGGAAACTCTGGGGCCAACGTCCTGACTTTC.

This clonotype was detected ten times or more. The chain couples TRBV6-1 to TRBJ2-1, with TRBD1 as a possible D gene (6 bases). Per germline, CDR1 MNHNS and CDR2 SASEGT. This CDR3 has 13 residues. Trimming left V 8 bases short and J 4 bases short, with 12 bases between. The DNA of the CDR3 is TGTGCCAGCTGGGACAAGCAATACAATGAGCAGTTCTTC. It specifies CASWDKQYNEQFF.

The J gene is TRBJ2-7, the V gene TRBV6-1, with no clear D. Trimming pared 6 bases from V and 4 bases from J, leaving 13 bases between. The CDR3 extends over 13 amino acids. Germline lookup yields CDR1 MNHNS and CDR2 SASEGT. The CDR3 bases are TGTGCCAGCAGCCCCAGAGGAGAATACGAGCAGTACGTC. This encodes CASSPRGEYEQYV.

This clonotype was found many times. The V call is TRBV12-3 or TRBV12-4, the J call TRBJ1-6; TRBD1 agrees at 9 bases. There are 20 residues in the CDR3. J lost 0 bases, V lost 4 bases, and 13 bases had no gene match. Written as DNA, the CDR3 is TGTGCCAGCAGTTGGAGGGCCACCCGGACAGGGGACTCCTATAATTCACCCCTCCACTTT. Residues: CASSWRATRTGDSYNSPLHF.

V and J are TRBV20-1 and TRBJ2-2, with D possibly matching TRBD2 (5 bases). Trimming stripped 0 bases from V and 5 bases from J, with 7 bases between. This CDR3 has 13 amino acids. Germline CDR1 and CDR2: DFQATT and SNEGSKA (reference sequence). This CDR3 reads CSARDPGTGELFF. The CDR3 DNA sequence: TGCAGTGCTAGAGACCCGGGAACCGGGGAGCTGTTTTTT.